The 29 T cell receptor beta chains below come from one sample, sequenced in a study of cytomegalovirus exposure and HLA in healthy donors. It was with 60 Vbeta and 13 Jbeta primers that the PCR ran. Assay: immunoSEQ multiplex PCR; the TCRdb copy retains only in-frame clones and omits some. The sample holds some 120,000 clones, roughly 80% seen once. The sample taken for sequencing was PBMCs. These receptors were obtained from a man younger than 35 in good health and CMV-seropositive.

The gene calls are TRBV7-2 and TRBJ1-2; 9 nucleotides agree with TRBD1. This CDR3 spans 14 amino acids. Germline V gene sequence: CDR1 SGHTA, CDR2 FQGNSA. The V and J ends lost 3 bases and 4 bases, in that order; junction bases with no gene match: 3. The CDR3 loop reads CASSFGDRVYGYTF. In DNA form, the CDR3 reads TGTGCCAGCAGCTTCGGGGACAGGGTCTATGGCTACACCTTC.

This chain links TRBV19 with TRBJ2-2; no definite D call. Per germline, CDR1 LNHDA and CDR2 SQIVND (reference sequence). This CDR3 has 14 residues. Trimming removed 1 base from V and 2 bases from J, with 5 bases in between. The CDR3, as DNA: TGTGCCAGTAGTATAGCTTTCAACACCGGGGAGCTGTTTTTT. It yields the protein CASSIAFNTGELFF.

The chain combines TRBV27 with TRBJ2-7; the match to TRBD2 covers 7 bases. CDR1 is MNHEY and CDR2 is SMNVEV in the germline V gene (reference sequence). With 6 bases clipped from V and 4 bases from J, the junction kept 12 bases outside the gene matches. The CDR3 runs 15 residues. The CDR3 protein is CASRFREGEGYEQYF. The CDR3 region has the DNA TGTGCCAGCAGGTTTAGGGAAGGGGAGGGGTACGAGCAGTACTTC.

Here the CDR3 DNA reads TGTGCCAGCAGCATAGGGACAGTGGAGGCGTTGTCCTACACCTTC. Encoded protein: CASSIGTVEALSYTF. The chain links TRBV5-8 to TRBJ1-2, with TRBD1 identical over 7 bases. J lost 10 bases, V lost 4 bases, and 16 bases had no gene match. The germline gives CDR1 SGHTS, CDR2 YDEGEE. This CDR3 spans 15 amino acids.

V usage is TRBV7-9 and J usage is TRBJ2-7; 7 bases match TRBD2. The CDR3 contains 13 residues. Germline V gene sequence: CDR1 SEHNR, CDR2 FQNEAQ (reference sequence). V lost 3 bases to trimming and J lost 6 bases; unmatched junction nucleotides: 5. This chain's CDR3 is CASSFPGGSEQYF. CDR3 DNA: TGTGCCAGCAGCTTCCCCGGGGGGAGCGAGCAGTACTTC.

The genes are TRBV6-4 and TRBJ2-1; possible D gene TRBD1, 7 bases. Trimming took 3 bases from V and 5 from J, leaving 14 bases between them. The CDR3 is made up of 15 amino acids. Germline V gives CDR1 MRHNA, CDR2 SNTAGT. The CDR3 loop is CASSEGQGGHNEQFF. The CDR3 coding sequence is TGTGCCAGCAGTGAAGGGCAGGGGGGCCACAATGAGCAGTTCTTC.

This clone turned up a few times. This sequence joins TRBV20-1 and TRBJ1-1; D possibly corresponds to TRBD1 (6 bases). The CDR3 contains 11 residues. The germline V gene encodes CDR1 DFQATT and CDR2 SNEGSKA (reference sequence). With 4 bases removed from V and 5 bases from J, the gap between germline ends came to 8 bases. The CDR3 protein is CSATRGTEAFF. The DNA for the CDR3 is TGCAGTGCTACAAGGGGGACTGAAGCTTTCTTT.

The V and J genes are TRBV13 and TRBJ2-1; tentative D call: TRBD1 (6 bases). Germline V lookup: CDR1 PRHDT, CDR2 FYEKMQ (reference sequence). V was pared by 5 bases and J by 7 bases, with 18 bases between. This CDR3 spans 15 amino acids. The DNA of the CDR3 is TGTGCCAGCAGCCGTAAAAACAGGGTACTGAATGAGCAGTTCTTC. Protein: CASSRKNRVLNEQFF.

The gene calls are TRBV9 and TRBJ2-3; a possible D gene is TRBD2 (6 bases). Trimming took off 2 bases at V and 0 bases at J, with 10 bases between the two ends. The germline gives CDR1 SGDLS, CDR2 YYNGEE. The CDR3 is 15 amino acids. The CDR3 loop is CASSVSGTSTDTQYF. DNA for the CDR3: TGTGCCAGCAGCGTCTCCGGGACTAGCACAGATACGCAGTATTTT.

This chain links TRBV29-1 with TRBJ2-2, with a possible D match to TRBD1 (7 bases). Trimming left V 1 base short and J 0 bases short, with 12 bases between. The CDR3 totals 16 residues. Germline assignment: CDR1 SQVTM and CDR2 ANQGSEA. CDR3 sequence reads: CSVEVEGAPNTGELFF. The CDR3 nucleotides are TGCAGCGTTGAAGTGGAGGGGGCACCGAACACCGGGGAGCTGTTTTTT.

This clone appeared a single time. The genes are TRBV9 and TRBJ2-2, with 9 bases fitting TRBD2. The CDR3 length is 13 residues. Germline loops: CDR1 SGDLS, CDR2 YYNGEE. The J segment lost 4 bases and the V segment lost 7 bases, leaving 2 bases of the junction unmatched. The chain's CDR3 is CASGAGGTGELFF. The CDR3 coding sequence is TGTGCCAGCGGAGCGGGGGGCACCGGGGAGCTGTTTTTT.

The chain carries TRBV9 and TRBJ2-2, with D perhaps matching TRBD1 (5 bases). Trimming cost V 0 bases and J 8 bases, with 20 bases left between them. This CDR3 spans 17 amino acids. The germline V gene encodes CDR1 SGDLS and CDR2 YYNGEE. In DNA form, the CDR3 reads TGTGCCAGCAGCGTAGCCCACTGGGGCAGGGATGATGGGGAGCTGTTTTTT. Protein sequence: CASSVAHWGRDDGELFF.

The chain uses TRBV5-1 and TRBJ1-1; D remains ambiguous. The germline V gene has CDR1 SGHRS and CDR2 YFSETQ. This CDR3 has 15 amino acids. V was shortened by 0 bases and J by 1 base, with 10 bases between the two germline ends. CDR3: CASSLGGPPNTEAFF. The CDR3 DNA sequence: TGCGCCAGCAGCTTGGGTGGGCCCCCGAACACTGAAGCTTTCTTT.

V and J are TRBV10-2 and TRBJ2-7; 11 nucleotides agree with TRBD2. Germline V lookup: CDR1 WSHSY, CDR2 SAAADI. This CDR3 comprises 16 residues. V shed 4 bases, J shed 7 bases, and the junction held 12 bases outside the gene matches. For the CDR3, the DNA is TGCGCCAGCAGTGCGCCAACTGGACTAGCGGGTCGGGAGCAGTACTTC. Translating gives CASSAPTGLAGREQYF.

The chain has TRBV9 and TRBJ2-5, with a possible D match to TRBD1 (5 bases). The CDR3 spans 16 residues. Germline values: CDR1 SGDLS, CDR2 YYNGEE. Trimming took 4 bases from V and 2 from J, leaving 18 bases between them. The DNA for the CDR3 is TGTGCCAGCAGCTGGACGACTCAGGGCCCACAAGAGACCCAGTACTTC. The encoded protein is CASSWTTQGPQETQYF.

CDR3 sequence (DNA): TGCGCCAGCAGCCAGGGAGGACGGGCGGAGGAGTACTTC. Translating it yields CASSQGGRAEEYF. The rearrangement links TRBV4-1 to TRBJ2-7, with D tentatively TRBD2 (6 bases). The CDR3 has 13 amino acids. Germline-derived CDR1 and CDR2 are MGHRA and YSYEKL. V was clipped by 3 bases and J by 11 bases, with 17 bases between them.

The chain recombines TRBV5-1 with TRBJ2-1, with 9 positions matching TRBD2. With V trimmed by 0 bases and J by 5 bases, 6 bases remained unmatched. The CDR3 covers 16 residues. Germline CDR1 is SGHRS and CDR2 is YFSETQ. CDR3 region: CASSLVGSGSHNEQFF. The CDR3 DNA is TGCGCCAGCAGCTTGGTTGGTAGCGGGAGCCACAATGAGCAGTTCTTC.

The V gene is TRBV9, the J gene TRBJ2-2; TRBD2 aligns across 8 bases. V lost 4 bases to trimming and J lost 1 base; unmatched junction nucleotides: 6. CDR3 size: 16 residues. Germline CDR1 is SGDLS and CDR2 is YYNGEE. CDR3 in amino acids: CASSFGTRGNTGELFF. In DNA form, the CDR3 reads TGTGCCAGCAGCTTTGGGACTAGAGGGAACACCGGGGAGCTGTTTTTT. Full variable domain (outside the CDR3, taken from reference TRBV9 and TRBJ2-2): DSGVTQTPKHLITATGQRVTLRCSPRSGDLSVYWYQQSLDQGLQFLIQYYNGEERAKGNILERFSAQQFPDLHSELNLSSLELGDSALYFCASSFGTRGNTGELFFGEGSRLTVL.

J is TRBJ1-1 and V is TRBV4-3; a possible D gene is TRBD1 (5 bases). V was cut by 2 bases and J by 1 base, with 5 bases left in between. The CDR3 length is 13 residues. Germline V gene lookup returns CDR1 LGHNA and CDR2 YSLEER. The CDR3: CASSQTGNTEAFF. DNA of the CDR3: TGCGCCAGCAGCCAAACAGGGAACACTGAAGCTTTCTTT.

The CDR3 loop reads CASRDTVNTEAFF. Written as DNA, the CDR3 is TGTGCCAGCAGGGATACAGTGAACACTGAAGCTTTCTTT. This rearrangement joins TRBV6-1 to TRBJ1-1; D is uncertain. V was shortened by 6 bases and J by 0 bases, with 8 bases between the two germline ends. This CDR3 has 13 residues. CDR1 MNHNS and CDR2 SASEGT come from the germline V gene.

The J gene is TRBJ1-1, the V gene TRBV4-3; D gene unclear. The CDR3 totals 13 residues. V was clipped by 4 bases and J by 1 base, with 7 bases between them. CDR1 LGHNA and CDR2 YSLEER come from the germline V gene. The CDR3 nucleotides read TGCGCCAGCAGCCTGTTTCAGAACACTGAAGCTTTCTTT. Translation: CASSLFQNTEAFF.

This chain links TRBV6-5 with TRBJ1-4; 7 bases align to TRBD1. With V trimmed by 5 bases and J by 8 bases, 11 bases remained unmatched. Germline V gene sequence: CDR1 MNHEY, CDR2 SVGAGI. The CDR3 extends over 15 amino acids. CDR3 nucleotide sequence: TGTGCCAGCAGTCAGCAAACAGGGGATCGAGAAAAACTGTTTTTT. Translated: CASSQQTGDREKLFF.

The count of this clone is one. The rearrangement links TRBV2 to TRBJ1-2; TRBD1 agrees at 7 bases. CDR3 size: 13 residues. CDR1 is SNHLY and CDR2 is FYNNEI in the germline V gene. J lost 5 bases, V lost 4 bases, and 4 bases had no gene match. For the CDR3, the DNA is TGTGCCAGCAGTGGACAGGGAGAATATGGCTACACCTTC. Residues: CASSGQGEYGYTF.

CDR3 loop: CASSQTSGDGDTQYF. The CDR3, as DNA: TGCGCCAGCAGCCAAACATCAGGGGATGGGGATACGCAGTATTTT. This chain links TRBV4-3 with TRBJ2-3; D is perhaps TRBD1 (6 bases). The CDR3 contains 15 residues. The V gene's germline CDR1 is LGHNA and CDR2 YSLEER. Trimming shortened V by 2 bases and J by 6 bases, and 15 bases separated the two germline ends.

The V call is TRBV5-1, the J call TRBJ2-2; 12 positions match TRBD2. This CDR3 is built from 18 residues. CDR1 is SGHRS, CDR2 YFSETQ, per germline. J was trimmed by 4 bases and V by 2 bases; bases with no gene match: 9. The CDR3 reads CASSLAPSGRAATGELFF. The CDR3 bases are TGCGCCAGCAGCTTAGCGCCTAGCGGGAGGGCCGCCACCGGGGAGCTGTTTTTT. The full variable domain, with the rest looked up from reference TRBV5-1 and TRBJ2-2, is KAGVTQTPRYLIKTRGQQVTLSCSPISGHRSVSWYQQTPGQGLQFLFEYFSETQRNKGNFPGRFSGRQFSNSRSEMNVSTLELGDSALYLCASSLAPSGRAATGELFFGEGSRLTVL.

The chain employs TRBV6-4 and TRBJ2-3; 8 bases match TRBD2. After removal of 3 bases from V and 4 bases from J, the junction contained 6 bases not matched to a gene. Germline lookup yields CDR1 MRHNA and CDR2 SNTAGT. This CDR3 region has 15 residues. The CDR3 nucleotides are TGTGCCAGCAGTGAATCGGGGGGGGCCGCAGATACGCAGTATTTT. Translated: CASSESGGAADTQYF.

V gene TRBV12-5 combines with J gene TRBJ1-2; D is perhaps TRBD1 (5 bases). Trimming stripped 7 bases from V and 3 bases from J, with 15 bases between. This CDR3 is built from 14 residues. Per germline, CDR1 LGHNT and CDR2 FRNRAP. The CDR3 loop is CASASDSSYYGYTF. CDR3 DNA: TGTGCTAGTGCCTCAGACAGCTCTTACTATGGCTACACCTTC.

A note on this clone: Mismatch with germline at one junction end may stem from a read error. For the CDR3, the DNA is TGTGCTAGCAGCCCTAGGACTAGCGGAGACACCGGGGAGCTGTTTTTT. As protein: CASSPRTSGDTGELFF. The rearrangement joins TRBV7-7 to TRBJ2-2; 10 bases align to TRBD2. The CDR3 runs 16 residues. Germline lookup yields CDR1 SSHAT and CDR2 FNYEAQ (reference sequence).

The chain recombines TRBV19 with TRBJ2-5; the match to TRBD1 covers 7 bases. The CDR3 is 14 amino acids. CDR1 and CDR2 (germline): LNHDA, SQIVND (reference sequence). Trimming cost V 7 bases and J 0 bases; bases outside gene matches: 5. CDR3 DNA sequence: TGTGCCAGTAACACCGACAGGGACCAAGAGACCCAGTACTTC. It is translated as CASNTDRDQETQYF.